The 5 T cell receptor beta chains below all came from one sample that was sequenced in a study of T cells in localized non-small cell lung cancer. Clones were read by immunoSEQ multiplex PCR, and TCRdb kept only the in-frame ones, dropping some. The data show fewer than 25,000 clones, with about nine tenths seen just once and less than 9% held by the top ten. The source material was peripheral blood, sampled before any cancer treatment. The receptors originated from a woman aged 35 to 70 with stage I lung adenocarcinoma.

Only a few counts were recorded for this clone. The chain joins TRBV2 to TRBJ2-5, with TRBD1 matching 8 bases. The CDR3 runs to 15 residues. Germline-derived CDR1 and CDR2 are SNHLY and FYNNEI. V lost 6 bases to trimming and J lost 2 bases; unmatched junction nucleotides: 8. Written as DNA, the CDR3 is TGTGCCAGCAGGAAAGACAGGGGACTTCAAGAGACCCAGTACTTC. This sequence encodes CASRKDRGLQETQYF.

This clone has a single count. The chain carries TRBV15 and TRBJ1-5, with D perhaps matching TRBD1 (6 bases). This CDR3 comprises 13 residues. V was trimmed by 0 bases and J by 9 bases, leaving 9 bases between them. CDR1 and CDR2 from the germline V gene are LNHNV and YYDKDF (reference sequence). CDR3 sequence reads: CATSREGGAPQHF. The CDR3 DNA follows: TGTGCCACCAGCAGAGAGGGGGGGGCGCCCCAGCATTTT.

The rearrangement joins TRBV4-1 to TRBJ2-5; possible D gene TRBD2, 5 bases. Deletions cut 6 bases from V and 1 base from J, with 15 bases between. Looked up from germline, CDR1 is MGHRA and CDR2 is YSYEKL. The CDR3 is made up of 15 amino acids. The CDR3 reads CASRREGNSQETQYF. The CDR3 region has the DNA TGCGCCAGCAGGAGAGAGGGCAACAGCCAAGAGACCCAGTACTTC.

In nucleotides, the CDR3 is TGTGCCAGCACCAGCGGGAGCTCGGATGAGCAGTTCTTC. Translated, it gives CASTSGSSDEQFF. The rearrangement links TRBV28 to TRBJ2-1; 8 bases are shared with TRBD2. This CDR3 is 13 amino acids long. Germline CDR1 MDHEN, CDR2 SYDVKM. Trimming removed 7 bases from V and 8 bases from J; junction bases left unmatched: 7.

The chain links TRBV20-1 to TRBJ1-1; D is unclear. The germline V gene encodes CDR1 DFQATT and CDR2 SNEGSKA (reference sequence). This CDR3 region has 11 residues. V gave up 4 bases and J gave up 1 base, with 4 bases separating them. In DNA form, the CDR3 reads TGCAGTGCTACAGAGAACACTGAAGCTTTCTTT. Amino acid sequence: CSATENTEAFF.